The clone carrying this TCR beta chain appeared a few times. Antigen: not known. This entry comes from a study of T cells in Graves' hyperthyroidism and ophthalmopathy. Study findings and constraints: Expanded thyroid clonotypes (above 0.001) were mostly also found in blood.

Amplification yielded TCR beta CDR3 regions, with RNA transcripts as the source. Researchers ran a first-round RT-PCR on the TCR CDR3 using the HTBI primer set. One entry per CDR3 protein results from TCRdb running MiXCR on the multiplex PCR reads. The sample carries over 250,000 distinct CDR3 sequences, roughly 13% recorded once. The CDR3 contains 15 residues. From germline, CDR1 is SEHNR and CDR2 FQNEAQ (reference sequence). V was clipped by 1 base and J by 8 bases; unmatched bases: 8. The TCR comes from a woman in her thirties or forties with Graves' ophthalmopathy. The sample was blood. This chain joins TRBV7-9 and TRBJ2-1; 7 bases fit TRBD2. The CDR3 sequence is CASSLEAGVRHEQFF. The CDR3 DNA is TGTGCCAGCAGCTTAGAGGCGGGAGTCAGGCATGAGCAGTTCTTC.